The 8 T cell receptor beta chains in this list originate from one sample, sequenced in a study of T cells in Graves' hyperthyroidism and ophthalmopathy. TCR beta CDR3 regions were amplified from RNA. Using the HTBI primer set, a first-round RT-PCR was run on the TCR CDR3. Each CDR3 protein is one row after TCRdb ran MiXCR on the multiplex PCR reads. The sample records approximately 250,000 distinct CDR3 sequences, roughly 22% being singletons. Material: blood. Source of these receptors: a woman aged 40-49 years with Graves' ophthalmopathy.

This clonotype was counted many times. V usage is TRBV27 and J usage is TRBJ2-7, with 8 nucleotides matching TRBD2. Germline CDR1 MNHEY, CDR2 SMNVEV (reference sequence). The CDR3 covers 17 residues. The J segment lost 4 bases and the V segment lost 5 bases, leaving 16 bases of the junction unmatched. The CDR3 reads CASSPHGEAGVNYEQYF. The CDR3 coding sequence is TGTGCCAGCAGTCCCCACGGAGAAGCGGGAGTCAATTACGAGCAGTACTTC.

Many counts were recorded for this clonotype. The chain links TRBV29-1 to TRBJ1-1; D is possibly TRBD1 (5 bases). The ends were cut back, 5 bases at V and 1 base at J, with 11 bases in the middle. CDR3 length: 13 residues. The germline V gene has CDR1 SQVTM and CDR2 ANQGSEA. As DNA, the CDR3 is TGCAGCGTTTCCTTTCAGGGGAACACTGAAGCTTTCTTT. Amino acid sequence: CSVSFQGNTEAFF.

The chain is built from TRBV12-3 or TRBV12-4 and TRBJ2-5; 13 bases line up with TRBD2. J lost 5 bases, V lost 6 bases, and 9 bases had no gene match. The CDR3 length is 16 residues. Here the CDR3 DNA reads TGTGCCAGCAGATCCGGGACTAGCGGGGTCGCCGAGACCCAGTACTTC. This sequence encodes CASRSGTSGVAETQYF.

CDR3 in DNA: TGTGCCAGCAGTACACCCGGGACTAGCGGGACGAAGACCCAGTACTTC. It yields the protein CASSTPGTSGTKTQYF. The chain carries TRBV28 and TRBJ2-5; TRBD2 matches at 13 bases. The CDR3 is made up of 16 amino acids. CDR1 and CDR2 (germline): MDHEN, SYDVKM. V gave up 5 bases and J gave up 6 bases; unmatched junction bases: 9. The variable domain in full, with the rest retrieved from reference TRBV28 and TRBJ2-5, is DVKVTQSSRYLVKRTGEKVFLECVQDMDHENMFWYRQDPGLGLRLIYFSYDVKMKEKGDIPEGYSVSREKKERFSLILESASTNQTSMYLCASSTPGTSGTKTQYFGPGTRLLVL.

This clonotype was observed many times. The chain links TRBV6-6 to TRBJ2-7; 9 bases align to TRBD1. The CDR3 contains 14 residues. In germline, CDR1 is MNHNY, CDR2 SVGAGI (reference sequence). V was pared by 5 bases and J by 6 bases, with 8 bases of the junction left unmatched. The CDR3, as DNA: TGTGCCAGCAGTCGAGCCGGGACAGGGTTCGAGCAGTACTTC. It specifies CASSRAGTGFEQYF.

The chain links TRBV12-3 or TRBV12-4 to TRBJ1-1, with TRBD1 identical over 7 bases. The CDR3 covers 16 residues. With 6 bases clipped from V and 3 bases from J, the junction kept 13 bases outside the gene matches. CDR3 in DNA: TGTGCCAGCAGCCCAATCCGGAGAGACAGGGACACTGAAGCTTTCTTT. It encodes CASSPIRRDRDTEAFF.

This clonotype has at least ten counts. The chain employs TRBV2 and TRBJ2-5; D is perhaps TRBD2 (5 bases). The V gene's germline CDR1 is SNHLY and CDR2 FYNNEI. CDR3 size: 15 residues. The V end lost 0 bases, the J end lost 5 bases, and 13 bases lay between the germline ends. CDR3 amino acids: CASSEAFPRGETQYF. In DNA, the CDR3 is TGTGCCAGCAGTGAAGCGTTCCCCCGAGGGGAGACCCAGTACTTC.

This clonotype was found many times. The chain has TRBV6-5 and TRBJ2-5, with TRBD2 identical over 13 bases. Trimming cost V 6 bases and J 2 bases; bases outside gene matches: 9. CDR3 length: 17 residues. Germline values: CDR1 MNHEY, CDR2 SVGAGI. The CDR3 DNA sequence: TGTGCCAGCAGCCCGGGACTAGCGGGATCGGGACAAGAGACCCAGTACTTC. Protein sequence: CASSPGLAGSGQETQYF.